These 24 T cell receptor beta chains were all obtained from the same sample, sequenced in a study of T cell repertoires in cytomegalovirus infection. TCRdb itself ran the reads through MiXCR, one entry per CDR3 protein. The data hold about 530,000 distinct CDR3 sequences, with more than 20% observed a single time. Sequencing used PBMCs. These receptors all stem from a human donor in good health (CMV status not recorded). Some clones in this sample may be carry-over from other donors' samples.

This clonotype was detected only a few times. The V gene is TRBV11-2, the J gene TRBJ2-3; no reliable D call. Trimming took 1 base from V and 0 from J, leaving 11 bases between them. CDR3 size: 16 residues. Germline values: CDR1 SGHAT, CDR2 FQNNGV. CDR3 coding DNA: TGTGCCAGCAGCTTAGGAGTGCGGAAGAGCACAGATACGCAGTATTTT. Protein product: CASSLGVRKSTDTQYF.

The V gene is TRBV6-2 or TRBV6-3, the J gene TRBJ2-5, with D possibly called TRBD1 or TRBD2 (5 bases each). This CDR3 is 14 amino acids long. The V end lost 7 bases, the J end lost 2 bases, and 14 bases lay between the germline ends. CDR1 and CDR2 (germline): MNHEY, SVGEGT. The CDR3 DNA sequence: TGTGCCAGCACCGGGACGGACCGGCAAGAGACCCAGTACTTC. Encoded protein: CASTGTDRQETQYF.

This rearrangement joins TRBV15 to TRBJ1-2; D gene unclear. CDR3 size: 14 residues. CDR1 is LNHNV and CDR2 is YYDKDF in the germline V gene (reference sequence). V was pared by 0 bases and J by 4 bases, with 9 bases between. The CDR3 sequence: CATSRDRAIYGYTF. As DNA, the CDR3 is TGTGCCACCAGCAGAGATCGGGCTATCTATGGCTACACCTTC.

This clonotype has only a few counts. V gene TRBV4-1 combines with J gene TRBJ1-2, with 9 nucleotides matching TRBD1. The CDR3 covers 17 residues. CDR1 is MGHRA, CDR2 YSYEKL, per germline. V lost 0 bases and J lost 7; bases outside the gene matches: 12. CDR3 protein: CASSQDSRTGESGGYTF. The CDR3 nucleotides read TGCGCCAGCAGCCAAGATTCGCGGACAGGGGAGAGTGGTGGCTACACCTTC.

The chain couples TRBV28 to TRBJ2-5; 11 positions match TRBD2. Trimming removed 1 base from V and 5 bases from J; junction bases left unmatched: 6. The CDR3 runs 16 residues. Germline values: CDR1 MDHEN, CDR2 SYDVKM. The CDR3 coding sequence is TGTGCCAGCAGTTTATTGAGGCTAGCGGGAGGTGAGACCCAGTACTTC. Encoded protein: CASSLLRLAGGETQYF.

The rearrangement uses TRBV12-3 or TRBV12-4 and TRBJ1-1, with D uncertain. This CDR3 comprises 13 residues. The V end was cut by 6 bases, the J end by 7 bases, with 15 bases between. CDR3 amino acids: CASSSLKGNEAFF. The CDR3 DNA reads TGTGCCAGCAGCTCGCTGAAAGGGAATGAAGCTTTCTTT.

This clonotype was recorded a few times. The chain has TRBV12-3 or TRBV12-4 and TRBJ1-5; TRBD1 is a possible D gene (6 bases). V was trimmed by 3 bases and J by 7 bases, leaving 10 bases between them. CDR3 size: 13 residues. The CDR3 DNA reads TGTGCCAGCAGTTTCACAGGGAAACAGCCCCAGCATTTT. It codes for CASSFTGKQPQHF.

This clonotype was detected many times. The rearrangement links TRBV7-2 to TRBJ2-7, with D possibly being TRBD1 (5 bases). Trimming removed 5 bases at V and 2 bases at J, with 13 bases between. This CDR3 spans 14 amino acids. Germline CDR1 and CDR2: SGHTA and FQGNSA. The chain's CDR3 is CASSPRWGPYEQYF. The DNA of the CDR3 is TGTGCCAGCAGCCCCCGTTGGGGCCCCTACGAGCAGTACTTC.

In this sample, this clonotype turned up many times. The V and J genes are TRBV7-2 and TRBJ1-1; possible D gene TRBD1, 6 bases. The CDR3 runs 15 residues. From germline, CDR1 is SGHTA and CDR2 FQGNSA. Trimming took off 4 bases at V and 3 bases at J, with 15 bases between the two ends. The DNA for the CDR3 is TGTGCCAGCAGCTCCCTGGGGACACCCTACACTGAAGCTTTCTTT. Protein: CASSSLGTPYTEAFF.

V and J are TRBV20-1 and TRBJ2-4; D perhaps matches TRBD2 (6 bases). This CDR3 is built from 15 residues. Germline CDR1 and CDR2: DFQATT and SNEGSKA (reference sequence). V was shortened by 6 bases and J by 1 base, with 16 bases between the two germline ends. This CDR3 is CSAPGLTVAKNIQYF. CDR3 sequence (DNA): TGCAGTGCCCCGGGACTCACAGTGGCCAAAAACATTCAGTACTTC.

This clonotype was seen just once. CDR3: CASSPPLAGGTYEQYV. CDR3 DNA: TGCGCCAGCAGTCCGCCACTAGCGGGAGGGACCTACGAGCAGTACGTC. The chain carries TRBV10-2 and TRBJ2-7, with 13 bases lining up with TRBD2. V was clipped by 5 bases and J by 2 bases; unmatched bases: 6. This CDR3 has 16 amino acids. Germline V gene data show CDR1 as WSHSY and CDR2 as SAAADI.

The CDR3 DNA follows: TGTGCCAGCAGCCCAAGGGACCTCTACAATGAGCAGTTCTTC. It translates to CASSPRDLYNEQFF. This sequence joins TRBV7-9 and TRBJ2-1; either TRBD1 or TRBD2 may supply D (5 bases each). The length of the CDR3 is 14 residues. Germline-derived CDR1 and CDR2 are SEHNR and FQNEAQ (reference sequence). The V end lost 5 bases, the J end lost 3 bases, and 11 bases lay between the germline ends.

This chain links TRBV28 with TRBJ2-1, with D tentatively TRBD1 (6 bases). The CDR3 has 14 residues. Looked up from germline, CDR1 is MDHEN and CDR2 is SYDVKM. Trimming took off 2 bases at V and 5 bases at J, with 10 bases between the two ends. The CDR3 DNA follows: TGTGCCAGCAGTTTACCCCGACAGGACAATGAGCAGTTCTTC. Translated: CASSLPRQDNEQFF.

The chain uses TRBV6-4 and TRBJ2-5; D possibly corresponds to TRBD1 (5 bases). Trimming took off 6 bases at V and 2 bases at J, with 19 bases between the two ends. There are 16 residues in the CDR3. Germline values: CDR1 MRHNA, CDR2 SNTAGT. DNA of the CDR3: TGTGCCAGCAGCAAATCATTCCGACAGTATCAAGAGACCCAGTACTTC. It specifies CASSKSFRQYQETQYF.

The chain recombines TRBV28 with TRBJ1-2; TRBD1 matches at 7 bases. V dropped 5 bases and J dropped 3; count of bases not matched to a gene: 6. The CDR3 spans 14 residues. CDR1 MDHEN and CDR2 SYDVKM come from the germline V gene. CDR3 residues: CASSRHGQDYGYTF. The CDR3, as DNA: TGTGCCAGCAGTCGCCACGGACAGGACTATGGCTACACCTTC.

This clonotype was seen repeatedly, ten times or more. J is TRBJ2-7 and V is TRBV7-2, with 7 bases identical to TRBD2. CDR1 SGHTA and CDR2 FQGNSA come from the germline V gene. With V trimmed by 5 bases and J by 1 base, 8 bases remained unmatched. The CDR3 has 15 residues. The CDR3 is CASSEGSGFSYEQYV. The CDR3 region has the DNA TGTGCCAGCAGCGAAGGTAGCGGGTTTTCCTACGAGCAGTACGTC.

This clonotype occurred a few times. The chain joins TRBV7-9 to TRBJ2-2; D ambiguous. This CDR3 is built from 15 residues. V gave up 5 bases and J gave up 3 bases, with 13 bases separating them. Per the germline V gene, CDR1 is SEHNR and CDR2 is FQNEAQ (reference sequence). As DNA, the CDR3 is TGTGCCAGCAGCCCTCGGGCGACTGACACCGGGGAGCTGTTTTTT. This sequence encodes CASSPRATDTGELFF.

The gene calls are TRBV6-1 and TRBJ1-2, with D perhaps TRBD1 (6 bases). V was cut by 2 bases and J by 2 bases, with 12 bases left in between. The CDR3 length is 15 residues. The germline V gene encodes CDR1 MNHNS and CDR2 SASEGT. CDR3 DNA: TGTGCCAGCAGTGAAAATAGGGGGGGCAACTATGGCTACACCTTC. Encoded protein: CASSENRGGNYGYTF.

The CDR3 region is CASSEMGGFPGELFF. The CDR3, as DNA: TGTGCCAGCAGTGAAATGGGCGGCTTCCCCGGGGAGCTGTTTTTT. This chain links TRBV6-1 with TRBJ2-2; D is undetermined. Germline-derived CDR1 and CDR2 are MNHNS and SASEGT. The V end lost 2 bases, the J end lost 6 bases, and 13 bases lay between the germline ends. The CDR3 totals 15 residues.

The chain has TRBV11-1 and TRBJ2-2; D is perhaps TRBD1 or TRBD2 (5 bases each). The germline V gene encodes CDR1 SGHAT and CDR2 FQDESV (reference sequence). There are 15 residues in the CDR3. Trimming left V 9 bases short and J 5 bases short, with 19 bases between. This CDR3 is CASSLGTASTGELFF. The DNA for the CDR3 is TGTGCCAGTTCTCTCGGGACGGCTTCTACCGGGGAGCTGTTTTTT.

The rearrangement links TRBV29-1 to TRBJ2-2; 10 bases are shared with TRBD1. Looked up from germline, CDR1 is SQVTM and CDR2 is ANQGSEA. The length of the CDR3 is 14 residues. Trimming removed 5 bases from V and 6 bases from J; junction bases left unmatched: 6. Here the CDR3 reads CSVSTGGLSGELFF. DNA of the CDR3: TGCAGCGTTTCGACAGGGGGCCTATCCGGGGAGCTGTTTTTT.

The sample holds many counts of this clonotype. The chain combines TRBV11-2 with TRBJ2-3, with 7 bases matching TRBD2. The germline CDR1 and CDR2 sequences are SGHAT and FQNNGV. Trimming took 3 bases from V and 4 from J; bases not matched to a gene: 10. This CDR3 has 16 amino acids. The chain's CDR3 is CASSFFGLGLADTQYF. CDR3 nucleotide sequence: TGTGCCAGCAGCTTTTTCGGACTAGGACTCGCAGATACGCAGTATTTT.

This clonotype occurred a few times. CDR3 in amino acids: CASSLAGTSSSFQFF. For the CDR3, the DNA is TGTGCCAGCAGCTTAGCCGGGACTAGTTCCTCCTTTCAGTTCTTC. V gene TRBV7-2 combines with J gene TRBJ2-1; 8 positions agree with TRBD2. The CDR3 has 15 residues. Germline-derived CDR1 and CDR2 are SGHTA and FQGNSA. V lost 0 bases to trimming and J lost 13 bases; unmatched junction nucleotides: 11. The whole variable domain, filled in from reference TRBV7-2 and TRBJ2-1, reads GAGVSQSPSNKVTEKGKDVELRCDPISGHTALYWYRQSLGQGLEFLIYFQGNSAPDKSGLPSDRFSAERTGGSVSTLTIQRTQQEDSAVYLCASSLAGTSSSFQFFGPGTRLTVL.

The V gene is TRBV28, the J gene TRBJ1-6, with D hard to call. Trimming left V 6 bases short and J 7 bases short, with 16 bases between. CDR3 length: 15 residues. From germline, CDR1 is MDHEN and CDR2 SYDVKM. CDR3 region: CASSKLSGRNSPLHF. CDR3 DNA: TGTGCCAGCAGCAAACTTTCTGGGAGGAATTCACCCCTCCACTTT.